This is a list of T cell receptor beta chains from one sample in a study of blood T cell repertoires in COVID-19. Generated by immunoSEQ multiplex PCR, the TCRdb table keeps only in-frame clones and is missing some. In the table there are some 200,000 clones, 65% to 90% of which are singletons. Sample: peripheral blood. The receptors come from a woman aged 70-85 years with COVID-19, enrolled during active disease. Both conserved end residues are part of each CDR3. A D gene is named only where the DNA matches it firmly. The listing skips clone size in some rows; elsewhere it reads once, few, many or a size class.

v_call,cdr3_length,clone_size,j_call,d_call,cdr3_nt,cdr3_aa
TRBV10-3,15,few,TRBJ1-1,-,TGTGCCATCAGTGATTACGGACACAGGAACACTGAAGCTTTCTTT,CAISDYGHRNTEAFF
TRBV29-1,11,-,TRBJ2-1,-,TGCAGCGTTGACAGGGGCAATGAGCAGTTCTTC,CSVDRGNEQFF
TRBV2,15,-,TRBJ2-5,TRBD1,TGTGCCAGCAGTGAAGTCTCGACAGGGGTAGAGACCCAGTACTTC,CASSEVSTGVETQYF
TRBV9,13,once,TRBJ2-7,-,TGTGCCAGCAGCTACGGGACTTCCTACGAGCAGTACTTC,CASSYGTSYEQYF
TRBV29-1,13,-,TRBJ2-1,-,TGCAGCGTTGACCACAGGGTCTACAATGAGCAGTTCTTC,CSVDHRVYNEQFF
TRBV12-3/TRBV12-4,12,-,TRBJ2-1,-,TGTGCCAGCAGTCTCCGGTGGAATGAGCAGTTCTTC,CASSLRWNEQFF
TRBV2,11,-,TRBJ2-3,-,TGTGCCAGCAGTGAACTGTATACGCAGTATTTT,CASSELYTQYF
TRBV18,16,-,TRBJ1-2,TRBD1,TGTGCCAGCTCAAGCTCGGGACAGGGGGCCGGCTATGGCTACACCTTC,CASSSSGQGAGYGYTF
TRBV19,14,-,TRBJ1-1,TRBD1,TGTGCCAGTAGTTCAGGACAGGCGAACACTGAAGCTTTCTTT,CASSSGQANTEAFF
TRBV5-1,12,-,TRBJ1-2,TRBD1,TGCGCCAGCAGTTTACAGGGGTATGGCTACACCTTC,CASSLQGYGYTF
TRBV19,12,few,TRBJ2-2,-,TGTGCCAGTAGTATGACTCTAGGGGAGCTGTTTTTT,CASSMTLGELFF
TRBV7-2,14,-,TRBJ1-3,-,TGTGCCAGCAGCTACACAGGGTTTGGAAACACCATATATTTT,CASSYTGFGNTIYF
TRBV5-1,17,-,TRBJ2-7,TRBD2,TGCGCCAGCAGCTACGGGACTAGCGGGGGGCGGCCCTACGAGCAGTACTTC,CASSYGTSGGRPYEQYF
TRBV11-3,13,-,TRBJ1-2,TRBD1,TGTGCCAGCAGCCGTGGGACAGGGGGAGGCTACACCTTC,CASSRGTGGGYTF
TRBV29-1,13,-,TRBJ1-1,TRBD1,TGCAGCGTCTCGACAGGGAGGAACACTGAAGCTTTCTTT,CSVSTGRNTEAFF
TRBV5-8,14,-,TRBJ2-4,-,TGTGCCAGCAGCCCTCGGGATCCCAAAAACATTCAGTACTTC,CASSPRDPKNIQYF
TRBV2,14,-,TRBJ2-1,-,TGTGCCAGCAGTGAAATGGGGCGGCTTGAGGAGCAGTTCTTC,CASSEMGRLEEQFF
TRBV11-2,18,-,TRBJ2-3,-,TGTGCCAGCAGCTTAGATAGGACAAGAGGACAGCGCACAGATACGCAGTATTTT,CASSLDRTRGQRTDTQYF
TRBV11-2,15,-,TRBJ1-2,-,TGTGCCAGCAGCTTTGGTGGGGGCATTGGCTATGGCTACACCTTC,CASSFGGGIGYGYTF
TRBV3-1/TRBV3-2,18,-,TRBJ1-6,-,TGTGCCAGCAGCCAAGATCGGGACAAGAGCTCCTATAATTCACCCCTCCACTTT,CASSQDRDKSSYNSPLHF
TRBV7-3,15,-,TRBJ2-1,TRBD2,TGTGCCAGCAGCCCTACTAGCGGGAATTACAATGAGCAGTTCTTC,CASSPTSGNYNEQFF
TRBV6-5,15,few,TRBJ1-2,TRBD1,TGTGCCAGCCGGTCCCCGGGACAGGGTGTCTATGGCTACACCTTC,CASRSPGQGVYGYTF
TRBV5-4,14,-,TRBJ1-3,-,TGTGCCAGCAGCTCCGGGGTGTCTGGAAACACCATATATTTT,CASSSGVSGNTIYF
TRBV7-2,16,-,TRBJ2-2,TRBD2,TGTGCCAGCAGCCGGCGGACTAGCGGGGGCACCGGGGAGCTGTTTTTT,CASSRRTSGGTGELFF
TRBV10-3,16,-,TRBJ1-5,-,TGTGCCATCAGTGAGTCTCAGCGACTAAGCAATCAGCCCCAGCATTTT,CAISESQRLSNQPQHF
TRBV5-1,14,-,TRBJ2-2,TRBD2,TGCGCCAGCAGCTTTCTAGCGGACACCGGGGAGCTGTTTTTT,CASSFLADTGELFF
TRBV30,13,-,TRBJ1-2,-,TGTGCCTGGACCCCGGGGGGGGCTCGGGGCTACACCTTC,CAWTPGGARGYTF
TRBV7-3,14,-,TRBJ2-2,-,TGTGCCAGCTCGGAGAATAGTCGTACCGGGGAGCTGTTTTTT,CASSENSRTGELFF
TRBV11-2,13,-,TRBJ2-7,-,TGTGCCAGCAGGATACCTCCACTTGAAACGCAGTACTTC,CASRIPPLETQYF
TRBV18,13,-,TRBJ2-1,-,TGTGCCAGCTCCCCTCTCTTCTACAATGAGCAGTTCTTC,CASSPLFYNEQFF
TRBV9,15,-,TRBJ2-7,TRBD1,TGTGCCAGCAGCGTAGATCCGACAGGGAGTTACGAGCAGTACTTC,CASSVDPTGSYEQYF
TRBV5-8,14,-,TRBJ1-6,TRBD1,TGTGCCAGCAGCCCACAGGGGGATAATTCACCCCTCCACTTT,CASSPQGDNSPLHF
TRBV19,15,-,TRBJ1-2,-,TGTGCCAGTAGTATTCACCATTCAGGGGACTATGGCTACACCTTC,CASSIHHSGDYGYTF
TRBV7-2,13,once,TRBJ2-7,TRBD1,TGTGCCAGCAGCCGACAGGGTTCCTACGAGCAGTACTTC,CASSRQGSYEQYF
TRBV27,15,-,TRBJ1-6,-,TGTGCCAGCAGTCGTCAGGGCTCCTATAATTCACCCCTCCACTTT,CASSRQGSYNSPLHF
TRBV9,13,once,TRBJ1-1,TRBD1,TGTGCCAGCAGCACAGGGGGCGGTACTGAAGCTTTCTTT,CASSTGGGTEAFF
TRBV7-2,14,-,TRBJ2-4,-,TGTGCCAGCAGCTTACGACAGGCGGTTAACATTCAGTACTTC,CASSLRQAVNIQYF
TRBV6-2/TRBV6-3,20,-,TRBJ2-3,TRBD2,TGTGCCAGCAGTACGACAGGGGCAAGGACTAGCGGGCACCACACAGATACGCAGTATTTT,CASSTTGARTSGHHTDTQYF
TRBV11-3,12,-,TRBJ1-2,-,TGTGCCAGCAGCTTAGAGTTCGATGGCTACACCTTC,CASSLEFDGYTF
TRBV7-9,17,few,TRBJ2-7,TRBD2,TGTGCCAGCAGCTTAGTATCGGCTAGCGGGAGCGTCAACGAGCAGTACTTC,CASSLVSASGSVNEQYF
TRBV3-1/TRBV3-2,18,-,TRBJ2-2,TRBD2,TGTGCCAGCAGTCCTGGAGGGTTTGGGACTAGAAAGGCCGGGGAGCTGTTTTTT,CASSPGGFGTRKAGELFF
TRBV6-5,16,-,TRBJ2-5,-,TGTGCCAGCAGTTCGGCTAGGAAAAAGAGACAAGAGACCCAGTACTTC,CASSSARKKRQETQYF